The clone carrying this T cell receptor (beta chain) occurred a few times. Blood CD8+ and CD4+ T cells underwent high-throughput TCR beta sequencing. The multiple sclerosis control group consisted of treatment-naive patients whose relapsing-remitting disease, which was either stable or active, fulfilled revised McDonald criteria. The data originate from a study of CD8 T cells in Susac syndrome. Random hexamers served to reverse transcribe roughly 0.45 to 1 ug RNA. A multiplex approach, immunoSEQ multiplex PCR, amplified TCR beta CDR3 across 54 Vbeta and 13 Jbeta. One entry per CDR3 protein, called by TCRdb with MiXCR from the immunoSEQ multiplex PCR reads. In the table there are about 200,000 distinct CDR3 sequences, more than 85% of which are singletons. CDR1 SGHRS and CDR2 YFSETQ come from the germline V gene. Trimming took 0 bases from V and 5 from J, leaving 9 bases between them. The CDR3 has 14 amino acids.

The rearrangement links TRBV5-1 to TRBJ2-1; D is perhaps TRBD2 (6 bases). The sequence was obtained from a human donor with multiple sclerosis. The sequencing sample was made of CD4+ T cells from PBMCs. This CDR3 reads CASSLGRADNEQFF. In DNA, the CDR3 is TGCGCCAGCAGCTTGGGGAGGGCAGACAATGAGCAGTTCTTC.